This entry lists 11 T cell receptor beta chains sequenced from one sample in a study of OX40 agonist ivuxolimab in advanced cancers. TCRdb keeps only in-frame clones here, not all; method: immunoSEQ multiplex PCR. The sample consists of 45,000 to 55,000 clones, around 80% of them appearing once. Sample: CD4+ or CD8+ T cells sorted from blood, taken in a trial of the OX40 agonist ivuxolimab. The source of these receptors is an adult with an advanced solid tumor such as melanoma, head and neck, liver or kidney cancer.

CDR3 sequence reads: CAIQTSGNSYEQYF. The CDR3 DNA reads as TGTGCCATCCAGACTAGCGGGAACTCCTACGAGCAGTACTTC. V and J are TRBV7-2 and TRBJ2-7; TRBD2 matches 11 bases. Germline CDR1 reads SGHTA; CDR2 reads FQGNSA. The CDR3 length is 14 residues. J was trimmed by 0 bases and V by 10 bases; bases with no gene match: 5.

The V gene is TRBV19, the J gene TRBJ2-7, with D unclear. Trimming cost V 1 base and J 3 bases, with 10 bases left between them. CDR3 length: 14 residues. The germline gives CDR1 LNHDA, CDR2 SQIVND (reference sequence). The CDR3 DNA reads TGTGCCAGTAGTATAGGCAGCGCGAGCTACGAGCAGTACTTC. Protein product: CASSIGSASYEQYF.

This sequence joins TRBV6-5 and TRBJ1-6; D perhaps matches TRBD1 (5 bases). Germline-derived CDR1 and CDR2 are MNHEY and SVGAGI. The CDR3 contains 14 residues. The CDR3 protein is CAGRGSSYNSPLHF. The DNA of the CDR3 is TGTGCAGGGCGGGGGAGCTCCTATAATTCACCCCTCCACTTT.

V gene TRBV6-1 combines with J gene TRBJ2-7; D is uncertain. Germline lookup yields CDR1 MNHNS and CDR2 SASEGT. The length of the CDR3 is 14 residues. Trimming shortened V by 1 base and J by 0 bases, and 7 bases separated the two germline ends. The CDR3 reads CASSEGDSSYEQYF. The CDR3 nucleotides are TGTGCCAGCAGTGAAGGGGATAGCTCCTACGAGCAGTACTTC.

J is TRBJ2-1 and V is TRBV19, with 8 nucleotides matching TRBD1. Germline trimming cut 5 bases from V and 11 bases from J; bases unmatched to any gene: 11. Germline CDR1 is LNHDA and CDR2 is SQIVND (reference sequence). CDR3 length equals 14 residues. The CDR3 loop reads CASSPGQGLVKQFF. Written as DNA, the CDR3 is TGTGCCAGTAGTCCCGGACAGGGTTTGGTTAAGCAGTTCTTC.

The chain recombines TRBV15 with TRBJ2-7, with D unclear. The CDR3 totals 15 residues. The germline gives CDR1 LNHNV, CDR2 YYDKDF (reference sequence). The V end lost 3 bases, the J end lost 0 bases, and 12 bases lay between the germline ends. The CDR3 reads CATSRDRPSSYEQYF. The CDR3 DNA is TGTGCCACCAGCAGGGACCGACCGAGCTCCTACGAGCAGTACTTC.

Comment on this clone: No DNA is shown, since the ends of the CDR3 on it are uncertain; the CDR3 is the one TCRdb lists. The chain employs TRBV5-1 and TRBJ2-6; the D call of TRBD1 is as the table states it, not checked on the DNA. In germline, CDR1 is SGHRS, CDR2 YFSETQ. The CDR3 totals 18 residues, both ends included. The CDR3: CASSFFGQGNSGANVLTF.

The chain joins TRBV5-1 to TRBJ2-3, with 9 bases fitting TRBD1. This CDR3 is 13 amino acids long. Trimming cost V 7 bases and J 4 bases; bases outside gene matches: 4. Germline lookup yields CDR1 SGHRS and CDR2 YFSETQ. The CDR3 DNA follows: TGCGCCAGCGGGGACAGGGTCTCAGATACGCAGTATTTT. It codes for CASGDRVSDTQYF.

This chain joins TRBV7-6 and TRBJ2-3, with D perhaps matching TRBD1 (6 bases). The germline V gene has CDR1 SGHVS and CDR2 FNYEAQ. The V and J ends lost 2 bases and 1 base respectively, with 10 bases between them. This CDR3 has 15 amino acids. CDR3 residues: CASSLYRARTDTQYF. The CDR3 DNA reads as TGTGCCAGCAGCTTATACAGGGCCCGCACAGATACGCAGTATTTT. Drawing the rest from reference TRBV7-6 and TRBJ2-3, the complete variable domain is GAGVSQSPRYKVTKRGQDVALRCDPISGHVSLYWYRQALGQGPEFLTYFNYEAQQDKSGLPNDRFSAERPEGSISTLTIQRTEQRDSAMYRCASSLYRARTDTQYFGPGTRLTVL.

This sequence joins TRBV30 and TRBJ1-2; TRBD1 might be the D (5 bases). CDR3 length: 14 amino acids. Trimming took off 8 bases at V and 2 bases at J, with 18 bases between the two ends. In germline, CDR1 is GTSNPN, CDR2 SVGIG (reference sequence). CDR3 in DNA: TGTGCCCAACGTCTCGACAGATCGAACTATGGCTACACCTTC. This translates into CAQRLDRSNYGYTF.

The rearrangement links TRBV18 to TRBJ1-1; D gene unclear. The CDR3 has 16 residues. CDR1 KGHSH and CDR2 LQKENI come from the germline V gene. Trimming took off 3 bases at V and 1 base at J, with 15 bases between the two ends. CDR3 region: CASSPTIQRQNTEAFF. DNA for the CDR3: TGTGCCAGCTCACCGACAATCCAAAGACAGAACACTGAAGCTTTCTTT.